Ten or more counts support the clone carrying this T cell receptor (beta chain). Its antigen is unknown. Looked up from germline, CDR1 is SGHRS and CDR2 is YFSETQ. Deletions cut 3 bases from V and 1 base from J, with 11 bases between. This CDR3 comprises 15 residues. Only in-frame clones appear in the TCRdb table, and some are missing; sequencing was by immunoSEQ multiplex PCR. This table holds about 24,000 clones with no singletons; the top ten claim around 7%. This sample was taken from a study of T cells after posttransplantation cyclophosphamide. Study-level points and caveats: Blood and skin or GI T cell repertoires showed limited TRB overlap. Recipient CMV seropositivity and CMV reactivation strongly tracked TRB clonality. Later post-transplant blood repertoires were often dominated by donor CD8+ memory clones.

The chain links TRBV5-1 to TRBJ1-5; D is possibly TRBD1 (6 bases). The receptor was derived from a woman aged 60 to 75 in good health, CMV-negative, and a related stem cell transplant donor. The sample taken for sequencing was PBMCs. This CDR3 reads CASSSTGLSNQPQHF. The DNA of the CDR3 is TGCGCCAGCAGCTCCACAGGGCTGAGCAATCAGCCCCAGCATTTT. Filled out from reference TRBV5-1 and TRBJ1-5, the complete variable domain reads KAGVTQTPRYLIKTRGQQVTLSCSPISGHRSVSWYQQTPGQGLQFLFEYFSETQRNKGNFPGRFSGRQFSNSRSEMNVSTLELGDSALYLCASSSTGLSNQPQHFGDGTRLSIL.